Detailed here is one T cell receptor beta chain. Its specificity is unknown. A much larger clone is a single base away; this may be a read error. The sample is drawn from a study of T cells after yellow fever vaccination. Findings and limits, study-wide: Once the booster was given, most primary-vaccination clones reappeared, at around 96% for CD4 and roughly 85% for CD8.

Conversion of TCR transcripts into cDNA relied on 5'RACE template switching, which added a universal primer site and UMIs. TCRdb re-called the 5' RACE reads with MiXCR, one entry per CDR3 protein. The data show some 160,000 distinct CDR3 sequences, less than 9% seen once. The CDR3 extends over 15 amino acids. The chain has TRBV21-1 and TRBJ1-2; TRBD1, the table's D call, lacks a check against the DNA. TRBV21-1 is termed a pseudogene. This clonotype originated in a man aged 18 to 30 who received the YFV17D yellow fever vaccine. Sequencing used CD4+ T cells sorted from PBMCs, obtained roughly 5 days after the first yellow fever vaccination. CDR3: CASSNCITLDSGYTF. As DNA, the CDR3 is TGTGCCAGCAGCAATTGTATTACACTTGACAGTGGCTACACCTTC.